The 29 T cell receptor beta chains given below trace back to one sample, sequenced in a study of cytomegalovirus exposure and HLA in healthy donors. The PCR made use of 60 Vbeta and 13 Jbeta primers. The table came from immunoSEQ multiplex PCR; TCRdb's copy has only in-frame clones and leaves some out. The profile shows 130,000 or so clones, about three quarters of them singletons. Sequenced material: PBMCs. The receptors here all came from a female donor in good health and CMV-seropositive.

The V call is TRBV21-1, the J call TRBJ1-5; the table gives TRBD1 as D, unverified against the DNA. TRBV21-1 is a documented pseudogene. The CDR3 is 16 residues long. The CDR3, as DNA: TGTGCCGGCCTGACTGTTCGGACAGGAGACAATCAGCCCCAGCATTTT. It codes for CAGLTVRTGDNQPQHF.

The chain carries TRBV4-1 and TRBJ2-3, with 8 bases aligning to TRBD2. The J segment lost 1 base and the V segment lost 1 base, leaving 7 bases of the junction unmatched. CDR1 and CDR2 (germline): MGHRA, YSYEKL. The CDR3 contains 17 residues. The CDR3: CASSQGRAGAGTDTQYF. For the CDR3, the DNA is TGCGCCAGCAGCCAAGGCCGAGCGGGGGCCGGCACAGATACGCAGTATTTT.

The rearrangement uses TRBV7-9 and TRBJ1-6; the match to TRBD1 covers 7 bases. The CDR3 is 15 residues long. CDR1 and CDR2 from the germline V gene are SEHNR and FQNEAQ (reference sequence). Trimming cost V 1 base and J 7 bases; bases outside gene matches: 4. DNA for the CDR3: TGTGCCAGCAGCTTAGGAGGGGGCCCGAATTCACCCCTCCACTTT. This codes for CASSLGGGPNSPLHF.

The CDR3, as DNA: TGTGCCAGTAAGGACAGGGACCTCTCTGGAAACACCATATATTTT. Amino acid sequence: CASKDRDLSGNTIYF. The gene calls are TRBV19 and TRBJ1-3; 8 nucleotides align to TRBD1. With 7 bases clipped from V and 0 bases from J, the junction kept 5 bases outside the gene matches. This CDR3 is 15 amino acids long. CDR1 is LNHDA, CDR2 SQIVND, per germline (reference sequence).

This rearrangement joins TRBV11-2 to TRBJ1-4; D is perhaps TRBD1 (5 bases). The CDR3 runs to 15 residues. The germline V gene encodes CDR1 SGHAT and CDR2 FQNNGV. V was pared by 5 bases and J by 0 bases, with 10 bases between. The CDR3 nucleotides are TGTGCCAGCAGCCCCGGGGGGTCAACTAATGAAAAACTGTTTTTT. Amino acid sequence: CASSPGGSTNEKLFF.

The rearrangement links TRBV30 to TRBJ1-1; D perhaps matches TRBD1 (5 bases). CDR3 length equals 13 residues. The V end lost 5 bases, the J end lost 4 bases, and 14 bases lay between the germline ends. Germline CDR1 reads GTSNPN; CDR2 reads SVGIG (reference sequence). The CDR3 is CAWDRGVSTEAFF. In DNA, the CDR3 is TGTGCCTGGGACCGGGGGGTTAGCACTGAAGCTTTCTTT.

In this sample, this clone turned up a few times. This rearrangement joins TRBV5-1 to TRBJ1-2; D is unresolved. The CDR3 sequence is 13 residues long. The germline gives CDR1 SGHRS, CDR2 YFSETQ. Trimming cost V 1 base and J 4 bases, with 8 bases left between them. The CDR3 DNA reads TGCGCCAGCAGCTTGAGCGTTACCTATGGCTACACCTTC. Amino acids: CASSLSVTYGYTF.

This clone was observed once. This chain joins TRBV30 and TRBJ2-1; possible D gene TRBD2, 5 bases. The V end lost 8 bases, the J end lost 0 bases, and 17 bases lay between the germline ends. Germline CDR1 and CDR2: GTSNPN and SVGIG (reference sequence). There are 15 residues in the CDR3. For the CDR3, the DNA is TGTGCCCGCGAATTAGTCGGGAACTCCTACAATGAGCAGTTCTTC. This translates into CARELVGNSYNEQFF.

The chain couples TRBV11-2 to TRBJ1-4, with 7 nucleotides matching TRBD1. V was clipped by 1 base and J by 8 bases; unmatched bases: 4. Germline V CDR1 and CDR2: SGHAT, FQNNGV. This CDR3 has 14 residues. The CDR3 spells CASSLGSGGEKLFF. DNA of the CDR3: TGTGCCAGCAGCTTAGGGTCAGGGGGAGAAAAACTGTTTTTT.

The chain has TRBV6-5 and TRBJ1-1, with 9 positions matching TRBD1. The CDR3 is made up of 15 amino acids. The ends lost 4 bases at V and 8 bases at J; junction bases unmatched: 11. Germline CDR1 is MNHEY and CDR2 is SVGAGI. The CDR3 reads CASSSQGTGKREAFF. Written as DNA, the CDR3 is TGTGCCAGCAGTTCCCAAGGGACAGGGAAACGAGAAGCTTTCTTT.

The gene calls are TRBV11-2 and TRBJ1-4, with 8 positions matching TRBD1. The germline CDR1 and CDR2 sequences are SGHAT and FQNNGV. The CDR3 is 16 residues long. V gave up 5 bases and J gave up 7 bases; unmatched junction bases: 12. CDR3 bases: TGTGCCAGCAGCCCTACTCCCGGGACAGGAGGTGAAAAACTGTTTTTT. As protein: CASSPTPGTGGEKLFF.

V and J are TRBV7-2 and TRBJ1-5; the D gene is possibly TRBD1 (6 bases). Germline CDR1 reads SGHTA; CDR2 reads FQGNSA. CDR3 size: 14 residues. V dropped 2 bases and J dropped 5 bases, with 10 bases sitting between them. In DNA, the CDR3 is TGTGCCAGCAGCTTATGGACAGAAGATCAGCCCCAGCATTTT. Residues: CASSLWTEDQPQHF.

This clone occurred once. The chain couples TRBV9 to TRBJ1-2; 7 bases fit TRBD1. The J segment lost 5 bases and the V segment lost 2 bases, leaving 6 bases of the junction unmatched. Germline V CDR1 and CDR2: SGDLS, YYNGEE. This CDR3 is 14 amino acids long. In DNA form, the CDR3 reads TGTGCCAGCAGCGTTACGACAGGGACGTATGGCTACACCTTC. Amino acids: CASSVTTGTYGYTF.

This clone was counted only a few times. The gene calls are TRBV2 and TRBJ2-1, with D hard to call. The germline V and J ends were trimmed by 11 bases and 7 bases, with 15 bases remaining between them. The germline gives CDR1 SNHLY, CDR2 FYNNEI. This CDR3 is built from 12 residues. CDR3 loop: CASLYELNEQFF. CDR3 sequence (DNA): TGTGCCTCACTTTATGAGTTGAATGAGCAGTTCTTC.

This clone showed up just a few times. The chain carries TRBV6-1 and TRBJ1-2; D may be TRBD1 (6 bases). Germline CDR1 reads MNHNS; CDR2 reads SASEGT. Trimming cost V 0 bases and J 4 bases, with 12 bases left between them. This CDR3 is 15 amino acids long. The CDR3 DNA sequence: TGTGCCAGCAGTGAAGCGGGGGGGCTTGGCTATGGCTACACCTTC. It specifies CASSEAGGLGYGYTF.

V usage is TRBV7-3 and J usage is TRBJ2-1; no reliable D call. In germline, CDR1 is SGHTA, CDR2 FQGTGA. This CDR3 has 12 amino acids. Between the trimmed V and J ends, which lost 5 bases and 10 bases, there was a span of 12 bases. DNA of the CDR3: TGTGCCAGCAGCACCTACTCGAGCGAGCAGTTCTTC. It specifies CASSTYSSEQFF.

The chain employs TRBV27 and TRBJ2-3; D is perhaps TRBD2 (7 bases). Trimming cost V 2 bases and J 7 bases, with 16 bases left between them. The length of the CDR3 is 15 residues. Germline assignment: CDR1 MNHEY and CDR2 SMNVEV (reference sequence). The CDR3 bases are TGTGCCAGCAGTTTACTCGGGGGGCGATCAAATACGCAGTATTTT. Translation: CASSLLGGRSNTQYF.

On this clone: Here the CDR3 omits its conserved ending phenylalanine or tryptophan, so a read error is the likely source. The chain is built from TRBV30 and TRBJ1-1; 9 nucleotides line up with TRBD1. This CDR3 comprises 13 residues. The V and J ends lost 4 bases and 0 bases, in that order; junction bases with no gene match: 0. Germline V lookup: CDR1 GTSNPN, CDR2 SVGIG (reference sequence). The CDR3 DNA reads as TGTGCCTGGAACAGGGGGCTGAACACTGAAGCTTTCCTT. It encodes CAWNRGLNTEAFL.

The CDR3 loop is CAWNGPGDTGELFF. In nucleotides, the CDR3 is TGTGCCTGGAATGGACCGGGGGACACCGGGGAGCTGTTTTTT. The J gene is TRBJ2-2, the V gene TRBV30; a possible D gene is TRBD2 (6 bases). This CDR3 contains 14 residues. V was clipped by 4 bases and J by 3 bases, with 12 bases between them. Germline assignment: CDR1 GTSNPN and CDR2 SVGIG (reference sequence).

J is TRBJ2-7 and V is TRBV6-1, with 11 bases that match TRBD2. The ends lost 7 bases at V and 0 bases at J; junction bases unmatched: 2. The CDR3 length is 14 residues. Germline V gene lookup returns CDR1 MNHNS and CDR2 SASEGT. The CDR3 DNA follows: TGTGCCAGCACCACTAGCGGGAGCTCCTACGAGCAGTACTTC. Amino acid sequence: CASTTSGSSYEQYF.

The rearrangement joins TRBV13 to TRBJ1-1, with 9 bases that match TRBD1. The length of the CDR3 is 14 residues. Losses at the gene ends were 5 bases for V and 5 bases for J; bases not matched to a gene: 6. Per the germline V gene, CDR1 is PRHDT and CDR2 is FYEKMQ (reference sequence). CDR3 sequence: CASSRGQGWTEAFF. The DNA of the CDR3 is TGTGCCAGCAGCCGTGGACAGGGGTGGACTGAAGCTTTCTTT.

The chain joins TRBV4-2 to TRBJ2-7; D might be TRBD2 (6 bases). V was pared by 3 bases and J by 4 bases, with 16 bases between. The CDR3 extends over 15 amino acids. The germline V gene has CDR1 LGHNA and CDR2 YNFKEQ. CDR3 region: CASSQAVGSSYEQYF. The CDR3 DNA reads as TGTGCCAGCAGCCAGGCTGTCGGGAGTTCTTACGAGCAGTACTTC.

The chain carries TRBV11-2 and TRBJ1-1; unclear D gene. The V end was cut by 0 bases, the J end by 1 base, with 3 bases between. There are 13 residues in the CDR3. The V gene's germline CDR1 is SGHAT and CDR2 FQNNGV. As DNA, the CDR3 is TGTGCCAGCAGCTTAGAGGCGAACACTGAAGCTTTCTTT. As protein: CASSLEANTEAFF. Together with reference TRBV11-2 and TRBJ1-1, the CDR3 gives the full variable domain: EAGVAQSPRYKIIEKRQSVAFWCNPISGHATLYWYQQILGQGPKLLIQFQNNGVVDDSQLPKDRFSAERLKGVDSTLKIQPAKLEDSAVYLCASSLEANTEAFFGQGTRLTVV.

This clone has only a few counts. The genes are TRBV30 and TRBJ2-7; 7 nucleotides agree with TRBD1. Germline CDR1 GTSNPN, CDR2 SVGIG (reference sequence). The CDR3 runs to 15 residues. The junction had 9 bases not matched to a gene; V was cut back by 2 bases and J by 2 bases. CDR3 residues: CAWSRPDRRTYEQYF. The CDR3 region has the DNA TGTGCCTGGAGTCGCCCGGACAGGCGCACCTACGAGCAGTACTTC.

This chain's CDR3 is CASSSGLGVGDTQYF. In DNA form, the CDR3 reads TGTGCCAGCAGTTCGGGACTGGGGGTTGGTGATACGCAGTATTTT. The V call is TRBV6-5, the J call TRBJ2-3, with D perhaps TRBD2 (6 bases). Trimming took off 4 bases at V and 6 bases at J, with 17 bases between the two ends. Germline CDR1 MNHEY, CDR2 SVGAGI. The CDR3 consists of 15 residues.

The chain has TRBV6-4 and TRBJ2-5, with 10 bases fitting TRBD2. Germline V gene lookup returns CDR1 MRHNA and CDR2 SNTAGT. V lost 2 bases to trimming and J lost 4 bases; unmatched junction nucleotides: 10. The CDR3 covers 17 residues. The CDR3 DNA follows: TGTGCCAGCAGTGACCCGGGTAGCGGGAGGCCCCCAGAGACCCAGTACTTC. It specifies CASSDPGSGRPPETQYF.

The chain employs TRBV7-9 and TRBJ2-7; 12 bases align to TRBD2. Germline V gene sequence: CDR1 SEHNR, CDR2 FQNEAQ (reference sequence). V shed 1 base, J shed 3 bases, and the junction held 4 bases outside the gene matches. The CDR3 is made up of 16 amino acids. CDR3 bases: TGTGCCAGCAGCTTAGGGTCTAGCGGGGGGGGCTACGAGCAGTACTTC. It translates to CASSLGSSGGGYEQYF. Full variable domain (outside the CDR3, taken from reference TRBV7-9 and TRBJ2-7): DTGVSQNPRHKITKRGQNVTFRCDPISEHNRLYWYRQTLGQGPEFLTYFQNEAQLEKSRLLSDRFSAERPKGSFSTLEIQRTEQGDSAMYLCASSLGSSGGGYEQYFGPGTRLTVT.

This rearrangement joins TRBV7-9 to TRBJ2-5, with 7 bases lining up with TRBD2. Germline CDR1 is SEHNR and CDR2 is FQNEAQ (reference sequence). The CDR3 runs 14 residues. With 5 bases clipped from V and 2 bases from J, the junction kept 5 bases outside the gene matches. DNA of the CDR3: TGTGCCAGCAGCGCAACTAGCGTACAAGAGACCCAGTACTTC. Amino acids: CASSATSVQETQYF.

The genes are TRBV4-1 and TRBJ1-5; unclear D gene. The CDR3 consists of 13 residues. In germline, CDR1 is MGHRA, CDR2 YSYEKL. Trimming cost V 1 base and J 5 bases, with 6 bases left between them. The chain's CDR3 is CASSQGADQPQHF. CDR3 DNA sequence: TGCGCCAGCAGCCAAGGCGCGGATCAGCCCCAGCATTTT.